This section outlines one TCR beta chain sequence together with its context. Its matching antigen is unknown. Other DNA sequences in the same sample also yield this CDR3. Germline assignment: CDR1 PRHDT and CDR2 FYEKMQ (reference sequence). There are 16 residues in the CDR3. The V gene end was trimmed by 4 bases and the J gene end by 5 bases; junction bases not matched to a gene: 11. This sample was included in a study of cytomegalovirus exposure and HLA in healthy donors. Broader study findings: Among TCR beta chains, those listed as cytomegalovirus-associated numbered more than 150. In a later analysis, around 18,000 TCR beta sequences were associated with HLA alleles at 0.05 false discovery rate. TCR association rates varied by HLA locus in a later analysis, with DRB1 highest and HLA-C lowest. TRBV6-2, TRBV6-3 and other indistinguishable V segments were excluded.

PCR used 60 Vbeta primers and 13 Jbeta primers. The table came from immunoSEQ multiplex PCR; TCRdb's copy has only in-frame clones and leaves some out. The listing contains about 130,000 clones. Sequenced input: PBMCs. V and J are TRBV13 and TRBJ2-5; 9 nucleotides agree with TRBD1. The TCR sequence derives from a man under 40 in good health and CMV-seronegative. The CDR3 region has the DNA TGTGCCAGCAGCTCCAACCGGGACAGGGATAAGGAGACCCAGTACTTC. The encoded protein is CASSSNRDRDKETQYF.